These 26 T cell receptor beta chains share one sample of origin, sequenced in a study of blood T cell repertoires in COVID-19. Sequencing used immunoSEQ multiplex PCR; TCRdb keeps in-frame clones, though not all of them. The top ten hold around 1.3% of the sample, which has fewer than 500,000 clones, over 75% seen once. The sequencing input was PBMCs or T cells enriched from blood (not recorded which). The receptor source for this set is a man aged 25 to 40 who had recovered from COVID-19.

This chain joins TRBV7-9 and TRBJ1-2; D is undetermined. Trimming removed 1 base from V and 5 bases from J, with 14 bases in between. The germline V gene has CDR1 SEHNR and CDR2 FQNEAQ (reference sequence). The CDR3 is made up of 15 amino acids. The chain's CDR3 is CASSLGRDVGYGYTF. In nucleotides, the CDR3 is TGTGCCAGCAGCTTAGGCCGGGATGTTGGATATGGCTACACCTTC.

The rearrangement links TRBV30 to TRBJ1-4; TRBD1 aligns across 7 bases. In germline, CDR1 is GTSNPN, CDR2 SVGIG (reference sequence). Losses at the gene ends were 4 bases for V and 1 base for J; bases not matched to a gene: 3. The CDR3 covers 14 residues. The CDR3 spells CAWTRTGTNEKLFF. The DNA of the CDR3 is TGTGCCTGGACTAGGACAGGAACTAATGAAAAACTGTTTTTT.

The chain is built from TRBV20-1 and TRBJ1-2; 9 nucleotides agree with TRBD1. Germline CDR1 is DFQATT and CDR2 is SNEGSKA (reference sequence). J was trimmed by 3 bases and V by 3 bases; bases with no gene match: 2. This CDR3 is built from 13 residues. The CDR3 spells CSASRTGDYGYTF. CDR3 bases: TGCAGTGCTAGTCGGACAGGGGACTATGGCTACACCTTC.

This clone was seen a few times. The V call is TRBV2, the J call TRBJ2-4, with 7 nucleotides matching TRBD1. This CDR3 is built from 13 residues. Germline values: CDR1 SNHLY, CDR2 FYNNEI. V lost 6 bases, J lost 5 bases, and 4 bases stayed unmatched. The CDR3 DNA is TGTGCCAGCAGGGATGACAGGGAAAACATTCAGTACTTC. This sequence encodes CASRDDRENIQYF.

The rearrangement links TRBV30 to TRBJ1-2; TRBD1 aligns across 7 bases. The CDR3 is made up of 12 amino acids. Germline V gives CDR1 GTSNPN, CDR2 SVGIG (reference sequence). Trimming at V came to 7 bases and at J to 4 bases, leaving 6 bases not matched to a gene. In nucleotides, the CDR3 is TGTGCCTTACGGGGGACAGTCTATGGCTACACCTTC. Translating it yields CALRGTVYGYTF.

The V gene is TRBV10-3, the J gene TRBJ1-3, with TRBD1 as a possible D gene (6 bases). Trimming took 6 bases from V and 6 from J, leaving 12 bases between them. Germline values: CDR1 ENHRY, CDR2 SYGVKD. The CDR3 is 13 amino acids. The CDR3 DNA reads as TGTGCCATCAGGGCACAGGGAACAAACACCATATATTTT. Protein product: CAIRAQGTNTIYF.

The genes are TRBV18 and TRBJ1-4; maybe TRBD1 (5 bases). The CDR3 loop spans 11 amino acids. The V gene lost 2 bases and the J gene lost 12 bases, with 7 bases spanning the gap. Per germline, CDR1 KGHSH and CDR2 LQKENI. The CDR3 DNA sequence: TGTGCCAGCTCACCAAAACAGGAACTGTTTTTT. Its translation: CASSPKQELFF.

The chain uses TRBV9 and TRBJ1-1; possibly TRBD1 for D (6 bases). CDR1 SGDLS and CDR2 YYNGEE come from the germline V gene. V was cut by 0 bases and J by 5 bases, with 23 bases left in between. The CDR3 contains 18 residues. CDR3 sequence reads: CASSVGWFRDTKRTEAFF. CDR3 coding DNA: TGTGCCAGCAGCGTAGGATGGTTCCGGGACACTAAGAGAACTGAAGCTTTCTTT. The variable domain in full, with the rest retrieved from reference TRBV9 and TRBJ1-1, is DSGVTQTPKHLITATGQRVTLRCSPRSGDLSVYWYQQSLDQGLQFLIQYYNGEERAKGNILERFSAQQFPDLHSELNLSSLELGDSALYFCASSVGWFRDTKRTEAFFGQGTRLTVV.

The DNA for the CDR3 is TGTGCCAGCAGCTTCAACAGGGGACTTGGAAACACCATATATTTT. This codes for CASSFNRGLGNTIYF. The chain employs TRBV7-8 and TRBJ1-3; TRBD1 matches 7 bases. Germline CDR1 and CDR2: SGHVS and FQNEAQ. The length of the CDR3 is 15 residues. After removal of 3 bases from V and 3 bases from J, the junction contained 5 bases not matched to a gene.

As to this clone: Other nucleotide sequences from this sample produce the same CDR3. This sequence joins TRBV9 and TRBJ2-5; the D gene is possibly TRBD1 (5 bases). Germline loops: CDR1 SGDLS, CDR2 YYNGEE. V was pared by 0 bases and J by 2 bases, with 8 bases between. This CDR3 is 14 amino acids long. CDR3 sequence (DNA): TGTGCCAGCAGCGTAGCTTCAGGGCAAGAGACCCAGTACTTC. This gives the protein CASSVASGQETQYF. Drawing the rest from reference TRBV9 and TRBJ2-5, the complete variable domain is DSGVTQTPKHLITATGQRVTLRCSPRSGDLSVYWYQQSLDQGLQFLIQYYNGEERAKGNILERFSAQQFPDLHSELNLSSLELGDSALYFCASSVASGQETQYFGPGTRLLVL.

The chain employs TRBV7-6 and TRBJ1-4; tentatively, D is TRBD1 (6 bases). Trimming removed 3 bases from V and 5 bases from J, with 13 bases in between. The V gene's germline CDR1 is SGHVS and CDR2 FNYEAQ. The CDR3 loop spans 15 amino acids. The CDR3 DNA is TGTGCCAGCAGCTTGGGACAAATGCCCAATGAAAAACTGTTTTTT. It yields the protein CASSLGQMPNEKLFF.

This rearrangement joins TRBV5-1 to TRBJ1-3; TRBD1 is a possible D gene (5 bases). The CDR3 is 16 amino acids. Germline-derived CDR1 and CDR2 are SGHRS and YFSETQ. V dropped 0 bases and J dropped 0 bases, with 10 bases sitting between them. CDR3 amino acids: CASSLAGGNSGNTIYF. DNA for the CDR3: TGCGCCAGCAGCTTGGCGGGGGGTAACTCTGGAAACACCATATATTTT.

This chain links TRBV30 with TRBJ2-7; D is ambiguous. Germline CDR1 reads GTSNPN; CDR2 reads SVGIG (reference sequence). This CDR3 spans 11 amino acids. V was cut by 1 base and J by 6 bases, with 7 bases left in between. CDR3 sequence reads: CAWSAQAEQYF. The CDR3 DNA reads TGTGCCTGGAGTGCGCAAGCCGAGCAGTACTTC.

This chain links TRBV25-1 with TRBJ1-2; tentatively, D is TRBD1 (6 bases). Germline CDR1 is MGHDK and CDR2 is SYGVNS. This CDR3 contains 15 residues. The V end lost 4 bases, the J end lost 8 bases, and 20 bases lay between the germline ends. The CDR3 loop is CASSGPRTADVGYTF. The CDR3 DNA reads TGTGCCAGCAGTGGCCCTCGGACAGCCGATGTGGGCTACACCTTC.

The rearrangement links TRBV5-4 to TRBJ2-3, with D uncertain. The ends were cut back, 1 base at V and 2 bases at J, with 8 bases in the middle. CDR1 is SGHNT, CDR2 YYREEE, per germline (reference sequence). This CDR3 is 14 amino acids long. The CDR3 sequence: CASSLQAPTDTQYF. CDR3 bases: TGTGCCAGCAGCTTGCAGGCGCCCACAGATACGCAGTATTTT.

A single count supports this clone. The chain combines TRBV6-5 with TRBJ1-1; 8 bases map to TRBD1. The ends lost 7 bases at V and 1 base at J; junction bases unmatched: 5. From germline, CDR1 is MNHEY and CDR2 SVGAGI. This CDR3 is built from 14 residues. The CDR3 DNA is TGTGCCAGCACCCTTGGGACAGGGAACACTGAAGCTTTCTTT. This codes for CASTLGTGNTEAFF.

The gene calls are TRBV19 and TRBJ1-2; TRBD1 matches at 10 bases. The CDR3 has 17 amino acids. After removal of 2 bases from V and 4 bases from J, the junction contained 10 bases not matched to a gene. Germline assignment: CDR1 LNHDA and CDR2 SQIVND (reference sequence). CDR3 nucleotide sequence: TGTGCCAGTAGTATATTGCCGGGACAGGGGTCCCCCTATGGCTACACCTTC. Amino acids: CASSILPGQGSPYGYTF.

This clone appeared a few times. V is TRBV6-5 and J is TRBJ1-2; TRBD1 is a possible D gene (6 bases). The CDR3 is 15 residues long. From germline, CDR1 is MNHEY and CDR2 SVGAGI. V lost 1 base and J lost 6, with 15 bases in between. CDR3 sequence (DNA): TGTGCCAGCAGTTACTACAGGGAGGGACGAGATGGCTACACCTTC. It yields the protein CASSYYREGRDGYTF.

The rearrangement uses TRBV7-9 and TRBJ2-7, with D perhaps matching TRBD1 (7 bases). Germline values: CDR1 SEHNR, CDR2 FQNEAQ (reference sequence). The CDR3 runs to 17 residues. The V gene lost 0 bases and the J gene lost 0 bases, with 15 bases spanning the gap. The CDR3 bases are TGTGCCAGCAGCTTAGCGCGGGGACAGTTGAGCTCCTACGAGCAGTACTTC. Translation gives CASSLARGQLSSYEQYF.

The CDR3 coding sequence is TGTGCCAGCAGCCCCGGGCGAGGGGGGGACACAGATACGCAGTATTTT. This encodes CASSPGRGGDTDTQYF. The J gene is TRBJ2-3, the V gene TRBV7-2; TRBD2 is a possible D gene (7 bases). This CDR3 has 16 residues. Trimming cost V 5 bases and J 2 bases, with 17 bases left between them. Germline V CDR1 and CDR2: SGHTA, FQGNSA.

The chain carries TRBV19 and TRBJ2-1; 10 bases line up with TRBD1. This CDR3 is 15 amino acids long. The germline CDR1 and CDR2 sequences are LNHDA and SQIVND (reference sequence). V dropped 6 bases and J dropped 5; count of bases not matched to a gene: 7. The CDR3 loop is CASRTPGQGNNEQFF. DNA of the CDR3: TGTGCCAGTAGAACTCCGGGACAGGGGAACAATGAGCAGTTCTTC.

This clone was detected only a few times. The chain carries TRBV21-1 and TRBJ1-1; the DNA was not used to check the table's D call, TRBD1. TRBV21-1 is designated a pseudogene. CDR3 length: 14 amino acids. The DNA for the CDR3 is TGTGCCAGCGATACAGGGTTAGGGAACACTGAAGCTTTCTTT. It is translated as CASDTGLGNTEAFF.

The chain recombines TRBV18 with TRBJ2-7; 7 bases align to TRBD1. Trimming at V came to 4 bases and at J to 2 bases, leaving 5 bases not matched to a gene. This CDR3 contains 14 residues. Germline loops: CDR1 KGHSH, CDR2 LQKENI. The CDR3 is CASSRTGVPYEQYF. The CDR3 DNA reads TGTGCCAGCTCACGCACAGGGGTACCCTACGAGCAGTACTTC.

The chain has TRBV30 and TRBJ2-7, with D possibly TRBD1 on 6 matching bases. The V and J ends lost 5 bases and 0 bases respectively, with 11 bases between them. CDR1 GTSNPN and CDR2 SVGIG come from the germline V gene (reference sequence). The CDR3 covers 13 residues. CDR3 sequence (DNA): TGTGCCTGGTCACAGGGAAGCTCCTACGAGCAGTACTTC. Amino acids: CAWSQGSSYEQYF.

The genes are TRBV10-1 and TRBJ2-2, with a weak D call TRBD1 (6 bases). Germline lookup yields CDR1 WNHNN and CDR2 SYGVQD (reference sequence). The CDR3 consists of 14 residues. The ends were cut back, 10 bases at V and 2 bases at J, with 14 bases in the middle. The CDR3 region has the DNA TGCGCCACCCGCATGGACAGTAACACCGGGGAGCTGTTTTTT. It encodes CATRMDSNTGELFF.

The chain uses TRBV30 and TRBJ2-6, with a possible D match to TRBD1 (6 bases). Trimming removed 8 bases at V and 4 bases at J, with 30 bases between. Per the germline V gene, CDR1 is GTSNPN and CDR2 is SVGIG (reference sequence). There are 19 residues in the CDR3. CDR3 amino acids: CAALPPQFMGARGANVLTF. CDR3 coding DNA: TGTGCCGCCCTACCCCCTCAGTTCATGGGGGCGCGAGGGGCCAACGTCCTGACTTTC.